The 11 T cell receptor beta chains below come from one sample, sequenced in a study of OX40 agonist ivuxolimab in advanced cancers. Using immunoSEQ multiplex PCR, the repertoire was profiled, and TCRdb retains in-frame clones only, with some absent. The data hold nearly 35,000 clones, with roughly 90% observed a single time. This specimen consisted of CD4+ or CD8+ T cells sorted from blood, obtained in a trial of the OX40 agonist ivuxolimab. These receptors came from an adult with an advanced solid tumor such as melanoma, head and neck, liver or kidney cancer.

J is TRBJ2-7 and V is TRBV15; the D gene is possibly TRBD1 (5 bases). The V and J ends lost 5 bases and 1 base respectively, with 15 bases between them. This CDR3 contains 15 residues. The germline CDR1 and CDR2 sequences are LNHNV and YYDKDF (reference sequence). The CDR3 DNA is TGTGCCACCAGCGAACAGGTCTCCCCATCCTACGAGCAGTACTTC. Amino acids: CATSEQVSPSYEQYF.

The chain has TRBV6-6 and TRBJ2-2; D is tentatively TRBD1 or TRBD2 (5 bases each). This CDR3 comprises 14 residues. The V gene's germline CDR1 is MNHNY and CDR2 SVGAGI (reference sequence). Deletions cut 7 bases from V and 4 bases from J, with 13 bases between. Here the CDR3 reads CASNSGTLTGELFF. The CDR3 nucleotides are TGTGCCAGCAATTCGGGGACCCTCACCGGGGAGCTGTTTTTT.

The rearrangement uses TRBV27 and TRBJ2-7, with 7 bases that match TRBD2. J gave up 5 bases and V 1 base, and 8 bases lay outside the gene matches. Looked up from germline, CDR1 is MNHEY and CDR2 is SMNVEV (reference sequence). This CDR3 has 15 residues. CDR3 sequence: CASSLYASGPNEQYF. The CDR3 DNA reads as TGTGCCAGCAGTTTATATGCTAGCGGTCCCAACGAGCAGTACTTC.

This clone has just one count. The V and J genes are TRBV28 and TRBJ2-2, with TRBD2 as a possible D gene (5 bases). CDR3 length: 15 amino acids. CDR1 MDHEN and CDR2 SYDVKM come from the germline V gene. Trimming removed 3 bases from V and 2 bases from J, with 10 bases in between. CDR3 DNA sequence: TGTGCCAGCAGTTTCCTAGCAGAAAACACCGGGGAGCTGTTTTTT. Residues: CASSFLAENTGELFF.

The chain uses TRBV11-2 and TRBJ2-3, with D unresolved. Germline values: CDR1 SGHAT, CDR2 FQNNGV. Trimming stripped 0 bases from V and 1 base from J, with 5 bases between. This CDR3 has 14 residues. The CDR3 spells CASSLEVGTDTQYF. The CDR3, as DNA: TGTGCCAGCAGCTTAGAGGTCGGCACAGATACGCAGTATTTT.

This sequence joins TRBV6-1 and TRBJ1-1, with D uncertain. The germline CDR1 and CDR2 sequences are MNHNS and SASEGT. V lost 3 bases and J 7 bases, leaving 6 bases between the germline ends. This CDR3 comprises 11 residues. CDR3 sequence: CASSDGLEAFF. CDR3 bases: TGTGCCAGCAGTGACGGCCTTGAAGCTTTCTTT.

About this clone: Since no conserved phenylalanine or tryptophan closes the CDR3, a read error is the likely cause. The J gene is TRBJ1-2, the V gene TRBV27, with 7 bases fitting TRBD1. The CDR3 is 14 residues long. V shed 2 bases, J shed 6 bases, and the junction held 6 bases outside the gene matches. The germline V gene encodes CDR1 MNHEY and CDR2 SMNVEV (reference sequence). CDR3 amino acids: CASSLKRGLNGYTL. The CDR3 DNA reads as TGTGCCAGCAGTTTAAAGAGGGGGCTAAATGGCTACACCCTC.

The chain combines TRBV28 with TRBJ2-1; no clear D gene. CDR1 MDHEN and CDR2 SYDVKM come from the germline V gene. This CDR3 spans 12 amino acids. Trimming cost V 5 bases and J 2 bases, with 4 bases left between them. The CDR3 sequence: CASSGPYNEQFF. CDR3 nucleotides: TGTGCCAGCAGTGGGCCCTACAATGAGCAGTTCTTC.

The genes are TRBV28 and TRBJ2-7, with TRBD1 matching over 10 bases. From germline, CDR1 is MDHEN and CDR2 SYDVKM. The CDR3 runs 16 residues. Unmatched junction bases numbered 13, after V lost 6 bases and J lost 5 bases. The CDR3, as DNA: TGTGCCAGCAGCCAGAGCGACAGGGGGCTTAGGGACGAGCAGTACTTC. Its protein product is CASSQSDRGLRDEQYF.

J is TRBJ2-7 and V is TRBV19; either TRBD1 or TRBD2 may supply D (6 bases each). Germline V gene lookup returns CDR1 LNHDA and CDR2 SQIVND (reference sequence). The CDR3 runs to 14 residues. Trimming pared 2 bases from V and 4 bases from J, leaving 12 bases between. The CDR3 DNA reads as TGTGCCAGTAGTATAACGCCGGGGGCTTACGAGCAGTACTTC. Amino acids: CASSITPGAYEQYF.

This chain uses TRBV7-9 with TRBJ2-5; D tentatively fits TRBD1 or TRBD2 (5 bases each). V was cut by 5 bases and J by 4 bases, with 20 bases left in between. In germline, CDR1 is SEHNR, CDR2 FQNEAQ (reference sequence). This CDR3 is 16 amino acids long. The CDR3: CASSLGVAEGRETQYF. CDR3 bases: TGTGCCAGCAGCCTGGGGGTGGCCGAGGGCCGAGAGACCCAGTACTTC.